The 19 T cell receptor beta chains listed next were all sequenced from one sample in a study of T cell responses to AZD1222 COVID-19 vaccine. Some clones are missing from TCRdb's copy, which holds only in-frame ones; the method was immunoSEQ multiplex PCR. The sample shows tens of thousands of clones, roughly 86% of them seen only once. Sequencing was performed on peripheral blood, taken 28 days after the second AZD1222 dose. The origin of the receptors is an adult who received the AZD1222 COVID-19 vaccine.

This CDR3 is CASSVGEGAFF. CDR3 DNA sequence: TGTGCCAGTAGTGTCGGGGAGGGGGCTTTCTTT. The chain carries TRBV19 and TRBJ1-1; D is possibly TRBD1 (5 bases). The CDR3 covers 11 residues. V lost 5 bases, J lost 11 bases, and 12 bases lay in between. Germline CDR1 reads LNHDA; CDR2 reads SQIVND (reference sequence). Full variable domain (remainder filled in from reference TRBV19 and TRBJ1-1): DGGITQSPKYLFRKEGQNVTLSCEQNLNHDAMYWYRQDPGQGLRLIYYSQIVNDFQKGDIAEGYSVSREKKESFPLTVTSAQKNPTAFYLCASSVGEGAFFGQGTRLTVV.

The chain links TRBV19 to TRBJ1-2; 7 bases agree with TRBD1. This CDR3 region has 13 residues. Germline trimming cut 8 bases from V and 2 bases from J; bases unmatched to any gene: 5. Germline CDR1 and CDR2: LNHDA and SQIVND (reference sequence). The CDR3 loop reads CASRDSGNYGYTF. The CDR3, as DNA: TGTGCCAGTCGGGACAGTGGGAACTATGGCTACACCTTC. The whole variable domain, filled in from reference TRBV19 and TRBJ1-2, reads DGGITQSPKYLFRKEGQNVTLSCEQNLNHDAMYWYRQDPGQGLRLIYYSQIVNDFQKGDIAEGYSVSREKKESFPLTVTSAQKNPTAFYLCASRDSGNYGYTFGSGTRLTVV.

The rearrangement uses TRBV4-1 and TRBJ2-3; D possibly matches TRBD1 or TRBD2 (5 bases each). Trimming took off 0 bases at V and 6 bases at J, with 16 bases between the two ends. Germline assignment: CDR1 MGHRA and CDR2 YSYEKL. The CDR3 spans 16 residues. DNA of the CDR3: TGCGCCAGCAGCCAAGATAGCGACAGCGGAAGGGATACGCAGTATTTT. It specifies CASSQDSDSGRDTQYF.

The V call is TRBV7-9, the J call TRBJ2-5; tentatively, D is TRBD2 (5 bases). The CDR3 contains 14 residues. Germline lookup yields CDR1 SEHNR and CDR2 FQNEAQ (reference sequence). Between the trimmed V and J ends, which lost 9 bases and 2 bases, there was a span of 16 bases. The DNA for the CDR3 is TGTGCCAGTCAACTCGGTCGGGGACAAGAGACCCAGTACTTC. Translation gives CASQLGRGQETQYF.

The chain is built from TRBV5-8 and TRBJ1-5; D might be TRBD1 (5 bases). Between the trimmed V and J ends, which lost 0 bases and 4 bases, there was a span of 14 bases. The CDR3 extends over 16 amino acids. CDR1 and CDR2 (germline): SGHTS, YDEGEE. This chain's CDR3 is CASSLVRGVGNQPQHF. The CDR3 DNA reads as TGTGCCAGCAGCTTGGTGCGAGGGGTAGGTAATCAGCCCCAGCATTTT.

The V gene is TRBV12-3 or TRBV12-4, the J gene TRBJ2-5; tentatively, D is TRBD1 (6 bases). This CDR3 is 13 amino acids long. Trimming cost V 5 bases and J 1 base, with 8 bases left between them. The CDR3 DNA is TGTGCCAGCAGTGGGGGCAGCCAAGAGACCCAGTACTTC. This sequence encodes CASSGGSQETQYF.

The chain joins TRBV19 to TRBJ1-5, with TRBD1 as a possible D gene (6 bases). Trimming shortened V by 1 base and J by 0 bases, and 13 bases separated the two germline ends. CDR3 length: 17 amino acids. In germline, CDR1 is LNHDA, CDR2 SQIVND (reference sequence). The CDR3 bases are TGTGCCAGTAGTATAGGGCGCAGGGGTGGTAGCAATCAGCCCCAGCATTTT. Its translation is CASSIGRRGGSNQPQHF.

The chain employs TRBV14 and TRBJ2-1, with D perhaps matching TRBD1 (6 bases). Trimming stripped 2 bases from V and 5 bases from J, with 16 bases between. Germline V CDR1 and CDR2: SGHDN, FVKESK. The CDR3 runs to 16 residues. The CDR3 nucleotides read TGTGCCAGCAGCCAATGGGGGCTGGCGACCAACAATGAGCAGTTCTTC. Its translation: CASSQWGLATNNEQFF.

The V and J genes are TRBV24-1 and TRBJ2-1, with TRBD2 matching 7 bases. Germline assignment: CDR1 KGHDR and CDR2 SFDVKD. J was trimmed by 5 bases and V by 0 bases; bases with no gene match: 6. The CDR3 totals 16 residues. The CDR3 reads CATSDLQFAGDNEQFF. The CDR3 DNA reads TGTGCCACCAGTGATTTGCAGTTCGCGGGGGACAATGAGCAGTTCTTC.

The chain is built from TRBV6-5 and TRBJ1-4; D gene ambiguous. The V end lost 7 bases, the J end lost 0 bases, and 12 bases lay between the germline ends. CDR1 is MNHEY and CDR2 is SVGAGI in the germline V gene. The CDR3 totals 15 residues. CDR3 DNA: TGTGCCAGCATGAAGGGCCCAACAACTAATGAAAAACTGTTTTTT. Residues: CASMKGPTTNEKLFF.

This clone was seen once. The V call is TRBV7-3, the J call TRBJ2-3; no definite D call. This CDR3 comprises 13 residues. V was pared by 5 bases and J by 10 bases, with 16 bases between. Per the germline V gene, CDR1 is SGHTA and CDR2 is FQGTGA. The CDR3 loop reads CASSLSNSPPQYF. CDR3 in DNA: TGTGCCAGCAGCCTCTCCAACTCCCCCCCGCAGTATTTT.

The V call is TRBV5-1, the J call TRBJ2-1; D uncertain. CDR1 and CDR2 from the germline V gene are SGHRS and YFSETQ. With 2 bases removed from V and 5 bases from J, the gap between germline ends came to 17 bases. The CDR3 is made up of 16 amino acids. The CDR3 protein is CASSLRALTQDNEQFF. CDR3 bases: TGCGCCAGCAGCTTACGGGCTTTAACTCAAGACAATGAGCAGTTCTTC.

The V and J genes are TRBV30 and TRBJ1-6; D not certain. This CDR3 spans 15 amino acids. CDR1 is GTSNPN, CDR2 SVGIG, per germline (reference sequence). Trimming removed 0 bases at V and 0 bases at J, with 6 bases between. The CDR3 protein is CAWSVRSSYNSPLHF. CDR3 coding DNA: TGTGCCTGGAGTGTACGGAGCTCCTATAATTCACCCCTCCACTTT.

V and J are TRBV6-5 and TRBJ2-2, with 9 bases matching TRBD1. J was trimmed by 6 bases and V by 1 base; bases with no gene match: 3. CDR3 size: 15 residues. Germline V gene data show CDR1 as MNHEY and CDR2 as SVGAGI. As DNA, the CDR3 is TGTGCCAGCAGTTACTTCCGGGACAGGGCCGGGGAGCTGTTTTTT. Protein: CASSYFRDRAGELFF.

This rearrangement joins TRBV4-1 to TRBJ2-5; a weak D match, TRBD2 (7 bases). Trimming shortened V by 1 base and J by 5 bases, and 20 bases separated the two germline ends. CDR1 and CDR2 from the germline V gene are MGHRA and YSYEKL. This CDR3 region has 17 residues. CDR3 protein: CASSQVPRGGAGETQYF. CDR3 DNA sequence: TGCGCCAGCAGCCAAGTCCCCCGTGGGGGGGCGGGTGAGACCCAGTACTTC.

The V call is TRBV7-9, the J call TRBJ1-1; possible D gene TRBD1, 5 bases. Deletions cut 1 base from V and 11 bases from J, with 14 bases between. CDR3 length: 13 amino acids. Germline assignment: CDR1 SEHNR and CDR2 FQNEAQ (reference sequence). The CDR3 reads CASSLEQEVKAFF. DNA of the CDR3: TGTGCCAGCAGCTTAGAACAGGAGGTTAAGGCTTTCTTT.

V is TRBV19 and J is TRBJ1-5; 9 bases align to TRBD1. The germline V gene has CDR1 LNHDA and CDR2 SQIVND (reference sequence). The CDR3 has 18 amino acids. Trimming removed 7 bases from V and 2 bases from J; junction bases left unmatched: 15. The CDR3 nucleotides read TGTGCCAGTAATTGGAGGGCGGGACAGGGTTTTGGCAATCAGCCCCAGCATTTT. It yields the protein CASNWRAGQGFGNQPQHF.

This chain joins TRBV7-2 and TRBJ2-1; D not certain. Trimming pared 2 bases from V and 7 bases from J, leaving 6 bases between. Germline V gives CDR1 SGHTA, CDR2 FQGNSA. This CDR3 spans 12 amino acids. The CDR3 loop reads CASSLLRNEQFF. In DNA, the CDR3 is TGTGCCAGCAGCTTATTGCGGAATGAGCAGTTCTTC. The full variable domain, rest sourced from reference TRBV7-2 and TRBJ2-1, is GAGVSQSPSNKVTEKGKDVELRCDPISGHTALYWYRQSLGQGLEFLIYFQGNSAPDKSGLPSDRFSAERTGGSVSTLTIQRTQQEDSAVYLCASSLLRNEQFFGPGTRLTVL.

The chain is built from TRBV9 and TRBJ2-7; 8 bases align to TRBD2. The CDR3 spans 15 residues. J lost 0 bases, V lost 0 bases, and 2 bases had no gene match. Germline V CDR1 and CDR2: SGDLS, YYNGEE. CDR3 loop: CASSVASGRSYEQYF. DNA for the CDR3: TGTGCCAGCAGCGTAGCTAGCGGGCGCTCCTACGAGCAGTACTTC.